This T cell receptor (beta chain) stems from a study of T cell repertoires in cytomegalovirus infection. Background on the study: Well-studied HLA-B-restricted CMV epitopes were used in the study alongside recently identified HLA-C-restricted ones. Through public TCR beta signatures, both CMV infection and matching HLA type were indicated.

Points from the study as a whole: The response measured ex vivo was dominated by TCR beta clonotypes (HLA-C-restricted and CMV-specific). Carriers of CMV and the relevant HLA type were discriminated by public TCR beta frequency.

TCRdb processed the reads anew with MiXCR; each CDR3 protein has one entry. Found here are 700,000 to 900,000 distinct CDR3 sequences, almost 30% of them singletons; the top ten hold 10% to 15%. On this clonotype itself: No antigen is known for it. Since a much larger clone is just one base distant, this may be a read error.

Germline V gives CDR1 SGHKS, CDR2 YYEKEE (reference sequence). The V gene end was trimmed by 4 bases and the J gene end by 6 bases; junction bases not matched to a gene: 3. The CDR3 covers 14 residues. The J gene is TRBJ2-2, the V gene TRBV5-5; 10 nucleotides align to TRBD1. The source is a human donor in good health (CMV status not recorded). Some clones in this sample may be carry-over from other donors' samples. The sample consisted of cultured CD8+ T cells from PBMCs, taken from culture after CMV antigen stimulation. The CDR3 region is CASSTGQGAGELFF. CDR3 bases: TGTGCCAGCAGCACTGGACAGGGGGCCGGGGAGCTGTTTTTT.